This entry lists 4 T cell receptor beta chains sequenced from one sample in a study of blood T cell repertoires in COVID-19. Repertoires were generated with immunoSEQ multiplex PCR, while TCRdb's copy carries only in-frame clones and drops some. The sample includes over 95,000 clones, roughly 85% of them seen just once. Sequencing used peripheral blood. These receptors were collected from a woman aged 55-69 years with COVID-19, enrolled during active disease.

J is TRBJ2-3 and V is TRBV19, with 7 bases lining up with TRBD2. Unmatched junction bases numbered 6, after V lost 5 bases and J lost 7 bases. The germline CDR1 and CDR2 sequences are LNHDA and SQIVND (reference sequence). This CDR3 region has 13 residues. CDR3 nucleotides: TGTGCCAGTAGTGGGGGGGACGGCTATACGCAGTATTTT. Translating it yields CASSGGDGYTQYF.

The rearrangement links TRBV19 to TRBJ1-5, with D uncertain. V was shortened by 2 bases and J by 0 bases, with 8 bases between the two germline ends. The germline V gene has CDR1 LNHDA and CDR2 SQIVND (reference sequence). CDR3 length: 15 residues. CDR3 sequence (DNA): TGTGCCAGTAGTATAAACATTTATAGCAATCAGCCCCAGCATTTT. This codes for CASSINIYSNQPQHF.

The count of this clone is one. CDR3 sequence reads: CASSRGPSSYNEQFF. The CDR3, as DNA: TGTGCCAGCAGTAGGGGTCCTAGCTCCTACAATGAGCAGTTCTTC. V gene TRBV6-4 combines with J gene TRBJ2-1; the D gene is possibly TRBD1 (5 bases). Germline assignment: CDR1 MRHNA and CDR2 SNTAGT. The length of the CDR3 is 15 residues. Trimming stripped 5 bases from V and 0 bases from J, with 11 bases between.

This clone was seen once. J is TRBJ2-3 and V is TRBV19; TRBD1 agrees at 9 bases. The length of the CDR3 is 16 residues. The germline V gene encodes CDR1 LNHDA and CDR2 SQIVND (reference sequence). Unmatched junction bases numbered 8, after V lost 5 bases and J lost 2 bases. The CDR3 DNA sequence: TGTGCCAGTAGTCCCCGCCGGGACAGGGTCACAGATACGCAGTATTTT. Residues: CASSPRRDRVTDTQYF.